This T cell receptor beta chain originates from a study of T cells in Graves' hyperthyroidism and ophthalmopathy. Per germline, CDR1 SNHLY and CDR2 FYNNEI. V shed 1 base and J shed 0 bases, with 6 bases lying between them. The CDR3 extends over 14 amino acids. Ten or more counts support this clonotype. What was amplified from RNA transcripts were TCR beta CDR3 regions. An initial round of RT-PCR targeting the TCR CDR3 relied on the HTBI primer set. One entry per CDR3 protein results from TCRdb running MiXCR on the multiplex PCR reads. The sample yields about 420,000 distinct CDR3 sequences, about an eighth seen once.

This receptor was identified in a woman aged 18 to 35 with Graves' hyperthyroidism. The chain carries TRBV2 and TRBJ1-1, with no clear D. Sequencing was done on a sample of blood. In DNA form, the CDR3 reads TGTGCCAGCAGTGAAGGACGGATGAACACTGAAGCTTTCTTT. Translated, it gives CASSEGRMNTEAFF.